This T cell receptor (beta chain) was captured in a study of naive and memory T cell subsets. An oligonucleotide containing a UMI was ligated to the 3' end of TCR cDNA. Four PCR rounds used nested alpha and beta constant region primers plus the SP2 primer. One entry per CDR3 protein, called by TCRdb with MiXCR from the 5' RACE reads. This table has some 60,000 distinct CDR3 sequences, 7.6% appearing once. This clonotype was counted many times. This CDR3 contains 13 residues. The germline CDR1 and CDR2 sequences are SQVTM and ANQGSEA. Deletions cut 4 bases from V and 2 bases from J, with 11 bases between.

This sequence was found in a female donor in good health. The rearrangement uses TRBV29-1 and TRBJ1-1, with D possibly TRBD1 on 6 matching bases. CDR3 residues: CSVGGGLNTEAFF. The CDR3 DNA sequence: TGCAGCGTTGGCGGGGGCCTAAACACTGAAGCTTTCTTT. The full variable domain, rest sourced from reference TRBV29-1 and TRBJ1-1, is SAVISQKPSRDICQRGTSLTIQCQVDSQVTMMFWYRQQPGQSLTLIATANQGSEATYESGFVIDKFPISRPNLTFSTLTVSNMSPEDSSIYLCSVGGGLNTEAFFGQGTRLTVV.